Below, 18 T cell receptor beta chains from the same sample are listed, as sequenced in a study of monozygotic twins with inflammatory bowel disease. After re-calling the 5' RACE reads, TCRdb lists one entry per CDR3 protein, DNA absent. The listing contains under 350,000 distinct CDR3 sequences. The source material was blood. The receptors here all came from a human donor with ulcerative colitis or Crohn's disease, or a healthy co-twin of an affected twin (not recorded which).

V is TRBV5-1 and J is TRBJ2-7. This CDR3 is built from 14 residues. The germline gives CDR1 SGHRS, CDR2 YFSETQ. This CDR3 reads CASSWGVGAYEQYF.

CDR3: CASSQVIGSYEQYF. The chain joins TRBV4-2 to TRBJ2-7. CDR1 is LGHNA, CDR2 YNFKEQ, per germline. The CDR3 length is 14 residues.

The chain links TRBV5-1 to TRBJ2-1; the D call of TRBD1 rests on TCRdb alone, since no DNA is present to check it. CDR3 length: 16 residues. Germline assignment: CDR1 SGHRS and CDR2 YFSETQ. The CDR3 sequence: CASSLQSGTGEHEQFF.

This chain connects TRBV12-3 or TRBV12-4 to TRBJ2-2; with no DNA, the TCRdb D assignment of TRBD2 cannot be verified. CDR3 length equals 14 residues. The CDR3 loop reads CASSSRESTGELFF.

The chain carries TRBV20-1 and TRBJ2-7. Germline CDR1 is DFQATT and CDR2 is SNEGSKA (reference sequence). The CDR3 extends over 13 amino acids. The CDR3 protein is CSAQTGASYEQYF.

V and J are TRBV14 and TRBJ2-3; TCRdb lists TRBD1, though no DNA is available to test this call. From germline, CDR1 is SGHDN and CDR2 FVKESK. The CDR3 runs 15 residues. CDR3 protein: CASSQAPLTRDTQYF.

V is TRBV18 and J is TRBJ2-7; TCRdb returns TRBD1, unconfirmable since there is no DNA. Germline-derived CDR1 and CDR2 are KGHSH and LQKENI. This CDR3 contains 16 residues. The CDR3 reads CASSPLARGPSYEQYF.

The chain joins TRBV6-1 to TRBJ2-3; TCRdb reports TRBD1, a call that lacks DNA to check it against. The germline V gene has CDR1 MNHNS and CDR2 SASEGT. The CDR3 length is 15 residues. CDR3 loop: CASRGQGVSWDTQYF.

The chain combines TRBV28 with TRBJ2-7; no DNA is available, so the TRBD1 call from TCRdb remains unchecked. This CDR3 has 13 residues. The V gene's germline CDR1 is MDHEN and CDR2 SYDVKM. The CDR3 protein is CASRGQISYEQYF. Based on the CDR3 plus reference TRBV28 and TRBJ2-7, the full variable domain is DVKVTQSSRYLVKRTGEKVFLECVQDMDHENMFWYRQDPGLGLRLIYFSYDVKMKEKGDIPEGYSVSREKKERFSLILESASTNQTSMYLCASRGQISYEQYFGPGTRLTVT.

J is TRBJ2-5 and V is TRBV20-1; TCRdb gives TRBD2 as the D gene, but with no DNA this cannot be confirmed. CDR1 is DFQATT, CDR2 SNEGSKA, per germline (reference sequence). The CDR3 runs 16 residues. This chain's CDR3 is CSAIGTSGSSQETQYF.

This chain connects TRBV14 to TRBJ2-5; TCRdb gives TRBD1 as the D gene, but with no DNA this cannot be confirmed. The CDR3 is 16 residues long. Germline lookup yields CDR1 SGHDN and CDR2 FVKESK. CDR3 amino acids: CASSQLRQAIQETQYF.

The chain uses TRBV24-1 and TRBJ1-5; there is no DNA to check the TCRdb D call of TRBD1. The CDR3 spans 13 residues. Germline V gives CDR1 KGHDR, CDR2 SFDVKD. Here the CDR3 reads CATSVQGNQPQHF.

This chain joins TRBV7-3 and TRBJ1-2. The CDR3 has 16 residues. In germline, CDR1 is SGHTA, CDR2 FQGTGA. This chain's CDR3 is CASSLGTSAGDYDYTF.

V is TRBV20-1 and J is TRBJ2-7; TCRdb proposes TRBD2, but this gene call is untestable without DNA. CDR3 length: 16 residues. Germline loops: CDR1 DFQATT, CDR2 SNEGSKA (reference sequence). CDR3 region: CSARPFERRYTYEQYF.

The CDR3 loop reads CASTYDRGASEQFF. The chain is built from TRBV7-2 and TRBJ2-1; lacking DNA, the TRBD1 call made by TCRdb goes unchecked. The CDR3 runs 14 residues. Per the germline V gene, CDR1 is SGHTA and CDR2 is FQGNSA.

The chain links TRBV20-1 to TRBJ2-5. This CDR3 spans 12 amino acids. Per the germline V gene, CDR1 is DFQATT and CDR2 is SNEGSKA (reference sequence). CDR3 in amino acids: CSAQWGQETQYF.

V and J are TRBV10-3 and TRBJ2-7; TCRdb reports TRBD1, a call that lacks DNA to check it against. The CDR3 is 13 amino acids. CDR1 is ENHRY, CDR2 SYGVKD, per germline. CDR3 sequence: CAISETGFFEQYF.

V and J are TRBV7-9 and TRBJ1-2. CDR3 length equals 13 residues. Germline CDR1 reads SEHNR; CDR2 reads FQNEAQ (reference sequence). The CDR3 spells CASSLEENYGYTF.